The 29 T cell receptor beta chains below all came from one sample that was sequenced in a study of T cell repertoires in cytomegalovirus infection. TCRdb reanalysed the reads using MiXCR and keeps one entry per CDR3 protein. The sample includes 550,000 to 850,000 distinct CDR3 sequences, roughly a third of them seen just once. These receptors have no identified antigens. This material consisted of cultured PBMCs, taken from culture after CMV antigen stimulation. These receptors originate from a human donor in good health (CMV status not recorded). Some clones in this sample may be carry-over from other donors' samples.

This clonotype was seen only a few times. The rearrangement joins TRBV4-3 to TRBJ2-5, with TRBD1 identical over 8 bases. The CDR3 runs to 15 residues. Germline-derived CDR1 and CDR2 are LGHNA and YSLEER. The trim removed 3 bases at V and 0 bases at J, leaving 3 bases unmatched. The CDR3 DNA sequence: TGCGCCAGCAGCCAGAACAGGGGGAACCAAGAGACCCAGTACTTC. As protein: CASSQNRGNQETQYF.

The V call is TRBV7-2, the J call TRBJ2-7; D gene unclear. Germline CDR1 is SGHTA and CDR2 is FQGNSA. This CDR3 contains 14 residues. V dropped 5 bases and J dropped 5 bases, with 16 bases sitting between them. In DNA, the CDR3 is TGTGCCAGCAGCCCCCGACGCAGAACAAACGAGCAGTACTTC. It yields the protein CASSPRRRTNEQYF.

DNA for the CDR3: TGTGCCAGCAGCTTCGGCGGTATCCAAGAGACCCAGTACTTC. This encodes CASSFGGIQETQYF. This chain links TRBV7-2 with TRBJ2-5; no reliable D call. With 3 bases removed from V and 1 base from J, the gap between germline ends came to 9 bases. The CDR3 is made up of 14 amino acids. Germline CDR1 SGHTA, CDR2 FQGNSA.

This clonotype has just a few counts. This chain connects TRBV20-1 to TRBJ2-7; no definite D call. Per the germline V gene, CDR1 is DFQATT and CDR2 is SNEGSKA (reference sequence). Deletions cut 3 bases from V and 3 bases from J, with 12 bases between. There are 13 residues in the CDR3. CDR3 bases: TGCAGTGCTAGCCCCGGAAACCTCTACGAGCAGTACTTC. Encoded protein: CSASPGNLYEQYF.

The CDR3 DNA reads TGTGCCAGCAGTTTTATAACCAATCAGCCCCAGCATTTT. Protein: CASSFITNQPQHF. V and J are TRBV12-3 or TRBV12-4 and TRBJ1-5, with D uncertain. The CDR3 contains 13 residues. V lost 3 bases to trimming and J lost 3 bases, with 6 bases between them.

The V and J genes are TRBV20-1 and TRBJ1-5, with 8 bases fitting TRBD1. Germline CDR1 and CDR2: DFQATT and SNEGSKA (reference sequence). This CDR3 contains 17 residues. V was clipped by 3 bases and J by 2 bases; unmatched bases: 12. For the CDR3, the DNA is TGCAGTGCTAGGCCACCCCCGGCGGACAGGGGCAATCAGCCCCAGCATTTT. It encodes CSARPPPADRGNQPQHF.

This clonotype was detected only a few times. The chain joins TRBV5-1 to TRBJ2-7; 10 bases match TRBD2. This CDR3 has 14 amino acids. V gave up 3 bases and J gave up 7 bases; unmatched junction bases: 7. Germline values: CDR1 SGHRS, CDR2 YFSETQ. The CDR3 loop is CASSYSGRPREQYF. The CDR3 region has the DNA TGCGCCAGCAGCTATAGCGGGAGGCCTAGGGAGCAGTACTTC.

V and J are TRBV6-1 and TRBJ2-4, with D perhaps matching TRBD1 (5 bases). There are 13 residues in the CDR3. From germline, CDR1 is MNHNS and CDR2 SASEGT. Trimming stripped 6 bases from V and 2 bases from J, with 8 bases between. CDR3 sequence: CASRDTSKNIQYF. CDR3 coding DNA: TGTGCCAGCAGGGACACATCCAAAAACATTCAGTACTTC.

This clonotype occurred a few times. This chain links TRBV7-2 with TRBJ2-7; possibly TRBD2 for D (5 bases). The CDR3 is 14 amino acids. With 8 bases removed from V and 5 bases from J, the gap between germline ends came to 19 bases. Germline loops: CDR1 SGHTA, CDR2 FQGNSA. The CDR3: CASHPALGRHEQYF. In nucleotides, the CDR3 is TGTGCCAGCCACCCCGCGCTGGGGAGACACGAGCAGTACTTC.

The genes are TRBV27 and TRBJ1-1; 8 positions match TRBD1. Trimming at V came to 5 bases and at J to 7 bases, leaving 6 bases not matched to a gene. The germline V gene has CDR1 MNHEY and CDR2 SMNVEV (reference sequence). The length of the CDR3 is 13 residues. The CDR3 reads CASSPRTGFEAFF. CDR3 nucleotide sequence: TGTGCCAGCAGTCCCCGGACAGGGTTTGAAGCTTTCTTT.

The chain uses TRBV27 and TRBJ1-5; D not certain. Germline V gives CDR1 MNHEY, CDR2 SMNVEV (reference sequence). The CDR3 loop spans 16 amino acids. V lost 5 bases to trimming and J lost 0 bases, with 14 bases between them. The CDR3, as DNA: TGTGCCAGCAGTCGCTACAAGGTCGATAGCAATCAGCCCCAGCATTTT. Amino acid sequence: CASSRYKVDSNQPQHF.

This clonotype came up a few times. The genes are TRBV20-1 and TRBJ1-5; 7 nucleotides match TRBD1. V shed 3 bases and J 3 bases; nucleotides not matched to a gene: 5. Germline CDR1 reads DFQATT; CDR2 reads SNEGSKA (reference sequence). The CDR3 contains 14 residues. The CDR3 bases are TGCAGTGCTAGCAGGGACAGCCACAATCAGCCCCAGCATTTT. Translated, it gives CSASRDSHNQPQHF.

The chain links TRBV4-3 to TRBJ1-4; no definite D call. V lost 0 bases to trimming and J lost 0 bases, with 8 bases between them. CDR3 length: 16 residues. From germline, CDR1 is LGHNA and CDR2 YSLEER. CDR3 coding DNA: TGCGCCAGCAGCCAAGATTACACTGCAACTAATGAAAAACTGTTTTTT. It is translated as CASSQDYTATNEKLFF.

This sequence joins TRBV7-6 and TRBJ1-1, with D hard to call. V was cut by 2 bases and J by 3 bases, with 13 bases left in between. Germline CDR1 SGHVS, CDR2 FNYEAQ. The length of the CDR3 is 15 residues. Written as DNA, the CDR3 is TGTGCCAGCAGCTTATCTTCTGGTTCTGACACTGAAGCTTTCTTT. This gives the protein CASSLSSGSDTEAFF.

J is TRBJ1-1 and V is TRBV29-1; weak D call: TRBD1 (5 bases). CDR3 length equals 11 residues. Germline V lookup: CDR1 SQVTM, CDR2 ANQGSEA. CDR3 sequence: CTAGIFTEAFF. As DNA, the CDR3 is TGCACGGCAGGGATTTTCACTGAAGCTTTCTTT.

This clonotype was seen ten or more times. The genes are TRBV7-9 and TRBJ1-1; TRBD1 aligns across 7 bases. Germline V gene sequence: CDR1 SEHNR, CDR2 FQNEAQ (reference sequence). V lost 6 bases and J lost 0; bases outside the gene matches: 10. The CDR3 length is 16 residues. CDR3 in amino acids: CASRDEGGQVNTEAFF. The CDR3 coding sequence is TGTGCCAGCAGAGATGAAGGGGGCCAAGTGAACACTGAAGCTTTCTTT.

V is TRBV6-1 and J is TRBJ2-1; tentative D call: TRBD1 (6 bases). Trimming removed 2 bases from V and 13 bases from J, with 18 bases in between. There are 14 residues in the CDR3. The germline V gene encodes CDR1 MNHNS and CDR2 SASEGT. The CDR3 is CASSEYPDRPRQFF. The CDR3 DNA reads as TGTGCCAGCAGTGAATACCCGGACAGACCCAGACAGTTCTTC.

V usage is TRBV20-1 and J usage is TRBJ2-5; D is undetermined. V gave up 3 bases and J gave up 6 bases, with 5 bases separating them. CDR1 and CDR2 from the germline V gene are DFQATT and SNEGSKA (reference sequence). CDR3 length: 10 residues. CDR3 DNA: TGCAGTGCTAGCAGAAAGACCCAGTACTTC. Protein: CSASRKTQYF.

The chain is built from TRBV19 and TRBJ2-3; TRBD1 agrees at 8 bases. The J call may be incorrect, as the DNA end agrees better with TRBJ1-5. The CDR3 covers 14 residues. Germline V gene sequence: CDR1 LNHDA, CDR2 SQIVND (reference sequence). The CDR3 DNA follows: TGTGCCAGTAGTAAGGACAGGGCCACAGATACGCAGCATTTT. This sequence encodes CASSKDRATDTQHF.

The chain employs TRBV19 and TRBJ2-3, with D unresolved. The CDR3 totals 13 residues. Germline CDR1 is LNHDA and CDR2 is SQIVND (reference sequence). Trimming removed 8 bases at V and 6 bases at J, with 15 bases between. DNA of the CDR3: TGTGCCAGTTCCTCCGCTAAGGCGGATACGCAGTATTTT. It is translated as CASSSAKADTQYF.

This clonotype was seen more than once but under ten times. The V call is TRBV12-3 or TRBV12-4, the J call TRBJ2-7; possibly TRBD2 for D (6 bases). CDR3 length: 13 amino acids. V was pared by 4 bases and J by 3 bases, with 10 bases between. The CDR3 DNA follows: TGTGCCAGCAGTTCGACGGGAGACTACGAGCAGTACTTC. Its protein is CASSSTGDYEQYF.

The chain carries TRBV7-7 and TRBJ2-1; weak D call: TRBD1 (5 bases). CDR1 SSHAT and CDR2 FNYEAQ come from the germline V gene (reference sequence). This CDR3 comprises 15 residues. V lost 1 base, J lost 6 bases, and 13 bases lay in between. The CDR3 DNA follows: TGTGCCAGCAGCTTAGGAGCTTTTAGGGGCAATGAGCAGTTCTTC. As protein: CASSLGAFRGNEQFF.

The V gene is TRBV7-2, the J gene TRBJ1-2; D remains ambiguous. The germline CDR1 and CDR2 sequences are SGHTA and FQGNSA. This CDR3 is 15 amino acids long. The ends were cut back, 1 base at V and 0 bases at J, with 9 bases in the middle. The CDR3 bases are TGTGCCAGCAGCTTAGTAGGGTTAGCTAACTATGGCTACACCTTC. It translates to CASSLVGLANYGYTF.

The chain uses TRBV7-9 and TRBJ1-4; D not certain. With 4 bases removed from V and 8 bases from J, the gap between germline ends came to 14 bases. The V gene's germline CDR1 is SEHNR and CDR2 FQNEAQ (reference sequence). This CDR3 has 14 residues. The CDR3 sequence is CASSSDVTDEKLFF. DNA for the CDR3: TGTGCCAGCAGCTCGGACGTAACCGACGAAAAACTGTTTTTT.

This clonotype was detected many times. J is TRBJ1-6 and V is TRBV7-2; weak D call: TRBD1 (6 bases). CDR3 size: 15 residues. CDR1 and CDR2 from the germline V gene are SGHTA and FQGNSA. V shed 5 bases and J shed 4 bases, with 12 bases lying between them. CDR3 DNA sequence: TGTGCCAGCAGCGCGAGGGGGTCGTATAATTCACCCCTCCACTTT. It codes for CASSARGSYNSPLHF. Using reference TRBV7-2 and TRBJ1-6 for the parts outside the CDR3, the full variable domain is GAGVSQSPSNKVTEKGKDVELRCDPISGHTALYWYRQSLGQGLEFLIYFQGNSAPDKSGLPSDRFSAERTGGSVSTLTIQRTQQEDSAVYLCASSARGSYNSPLHFGNGTRLTVT.

The V call is TRBV7-2, the J call TRBJ2-4; D remains ambiguous. The V gene's germline CDR1 is SGHTA and CDR2 FQGNSA. The ends were cut back, 4 bases at V and 0 bases at J, with 10 bases in the middle. The CDR3 has 15 residues. The CDR3 nucleotides are TGTGCCAGCAGCTCCCAGACTCTAGCCAAAAACATTCAGTACTTC. Its protein product is CASSSQTLAKNIQYF.

The chain couples TRBV4-1 to TRBJ2-6; no definite D call. V shed 0 bases and J shed 0 bases, with 9 bases lying between them. The CDR3 totals 17 residues. Germline V lookup: CDR1 MGHRA, CDR2 YSYEKL. The CDR3, as DNA: TGCGCCAGCAGCCAAGATGCAGCAAGCTCTGGGGCCAACGTCCTGACTTTC. Encoded protein: CASSQDAASSGANVLTF.

This chain joins TRBV5-6 and TRBJ2-1, with a possible D match to TRBD1 (5 bases). The CDR3 extends over 13 amino acids. Germline V CDR1 and CDR2: SGHDT, YYEEEE. Trimming stripped 1 base from V and 8 bases from J, with 10 bases between. CDR3 coding DNA: TGTGCCAGCAGCTTGACAGGTATCGATGAGCAGTTCTTC. Protein: CASSLTGIDEQFF.

The chain carries TRBV7-9 and TRBJ1-1; TRBD1 might be the D (6 bases). Germline V CDR1 and CDR2: SEHNR, FQNEAQ (reference sequence). V was clipped by 0 bases and J by 1 base, with 9 bases between them. CDR3 length equals 15 residues. The CDR3 coding sequence is TGTGCCAGCAGCTTAGCACAGGGTAGGAACACTGAAGCTTTCTTT. It is translated as CASSLAQGRNTEAFF.